What follows are 27 T cell receptor beta chains derived from one specimen sequenced in a study of vaccination and CD4 T cells after COVID-19. These receptors lack a known antigen. Cultured CD4+ T-cell DNA underwent Oncomine TCR Beta short-read sequencing. TCRdb processed the PCR reads anew with MiXCR; each CDR3 protein has one entry. The sample shows a few thousand distinct CDR3 sequences, 40% of them seen only once. The treatment here: roughly 11-day PBMC culture with coronavirus spike peptide pools or control peptides (ViraFEST assay). Sequencing was done on a sample of CD4+ T cells from blood, cultured in vitro. All receptors come from a human donor who had recovered from COVID-19.

The chain joins TRBV10-1 to TRBJ2-1; TRBD2 aligns across 9 bases. From germline, CDR1 is WNHNN and CDR2 SYGVQD (reference sequence). The length of the CDR3 is 16 residues. The V and J ends lost 6 bases and 5 bases, in that order; junction bases with no gene match: 11. The CDR3 spells CASSLPGAGGNNEQFF. As DNA, the CDR3 is TGCGCCAGCAGCCTGCCGGGAGCGGGAGGAAACAATGAGCAGTTCTTC.

V gene TRBV6-1 combines with J gene TRBJ2-5; tentative D call: TRBD1 (6 bases). There are 16 residues in the CDR3. Germline CDR1 and CDR2: MNHNS and SASEGT. The V end was cut by 5 bases, the J end by 2 bases, with 18 bases between. CDR3 sequence (DNA): TGTGCCAGCAGTCAGGGGATCGGATTTCTACAAGAGACCCAGTACTTC. Amino acid sequence: CASSQGIGFLQETQYF.

The V call is TRBV20-1, the J call TRBJ1-2; D gene unclear. Per the germline V gene, CDR1 is DFQATT and CDR2 is SNEGSKA (reference sequence). V was cut by 5 bases and J by 8 bases, with 12 bases left in between. The CDR3 covers 11 residues. The CDR3 spells CSAGPKEGYTF. The CDR3, as DNA: TGCAGTGCTGGGCCCAAGGAGGGCTACACCTTC.

The chain combines TRBV7-8 with TRBJ2-1; the D is unclear. V gave up 0 bases and J gave up 15 bases, with 21 bases separating them. This CDR3 contains 15 residues. Germline V CDR1 and CDR2: SGHVS, FQNEAQ. This CDR3 reads CASSLAWPAPGDMFF. The CDR3 DNA follows: TGTGCCAGCAGCTTAGCTTGGCCGGCCCCGGGTGATATGTTCTTC.

The V gene is TRBV6-2 or TRBV6-3, the J gene TRBJ1-5; a possible D gene is TRBD1 (5 bases). The length of the CDR3 is 14 residues. Looked up from germline, CDR1 is MNHEY and CDR2 is SVGEGT. Between the trimmed V and J ends, which lost 6 bases and 3 bases, there was a span of 12 bases. The CDR3 here is CASSWGLTNQPQHF. As DNA, the CDR3 is TGTGCCAGCAGCTGGGGACTCACCAATCAGCCCCAGCATTTT.

This clonotype is termed large (0.1 to 1%). The chain combines TRBV6-1 with TRBJ1-2; 12 bases match TRBD1. The CDR3 is 15 amino acids. V gave up 6 bases and J gave up 8 bases; unmatched junction bases: 10. Germline V gene lookup returns CDR1 MNHNS and CDR2 SASEGT. The CDR3 sequence: CASSELGQGARGYTF. The CDR3 DNA sequence: TGTGCCAGCAGCGAGCTGGGACAGGGGGCGCGAGGCTACACCTTC.

This chain joins TRBV20-1 and TRBJ2-3; 11 bases agree with TRBD2. The J segment lost 4 bases and the V segment lost 6 bases, leaving 9 bases of the junction unmatched. Germline V gene lookup returns CDR1 DFQATT and CDR2 SNEGSKA (reference sequence). CDR3 length equals 15 residues. The CDR3 DNA reads as TGCAGTGCCAAGAATAGCGGGGGGGCAGCAGATACGCAGTATTTT. Its protein is CSAKNSGGAADTQYF.

This sequence joins TRBV7-9 and TRBJ1-1; D ambiguous. The germline V and J ends were trimmed by 3 bases and 0 bases, with 2 bases remaining between them. The germline gives CDR1 SEHNR, CDR2 FQNEAQ (reference sequence). This CDR3 comprises 12 residues. The CDR3 DNA follows: TGTGCCAGCAGCTTCATGAACACTGAAGCTTTCTTT. Translating it yields CASSFMNTEAFF.

CDR3 bases: TGTGCCATCAGTGGAGAGGGCCGGGATAGTAGCACAGATACGCAGTATTTT. Amino acid sequence: CAISGEGRDSSTDTQYF. This chain uses TRBV10-3 with TRBJ2-3; a possible D gene is TRBD2 (5 bases). Germline V CDR1 and CDR2: ENHRY, SYGVKD. V lost 4 bases and J lost 0, with 17 bases in between. The CDR3 sequence is 17 residues long.

This clonotype appeared a few times. The genes are TRBV20-1 and TRBJ1-2, with D unresolved. The germline CDR1 and CDR2 sequences are DFQATT and SNEGSKA (reference sequence). V gave up 0 bases and J gave up 4 bases, with 9 bases separating them. The CDR3 sequence is 13 residues long. The CDR3 DNA reads as TGCAGTGCTAGAGATGCGGTGGGCTATGGCTACACCTTC. The encoded protein is CSARDAVGYGYTF.

This clonotype was seen only a few times. V usage is TRBV20-1 and J usage is TRBJ2-3, with D tentatively TRBD1 (5 bases). Looked up from germline, CDR1 is DFQATT and CDR2 is SNEGSKA (reference sequence). Trimming took off 5 bases at V and 6 bases at J, with 12 bases between the two ends. The CDR3 is made up of 12 amino acids. The CDR3 coding sequence is TGCAGTGCTGTGAAGGGGCGGGATACGCAGTATTTT. Its translation is CSAVKGRDTQYF.

This chain connects TRBV30 to TRBJ1-2; D is uncertain. The CDR3 runs to 12 residues. Trimming removed 8 bases at V and 3 bases at J, with 13 bases between. Germline CDR1 GTSNPN, CDR2 SVGIG (reference sequence). CDR3 protein: CAHEREYYGYTF. The CDR3, as DNA: TGTGCCCATGAGAGGGAATACTATGGCTACACCTTC.

The chain employs TRBV6-1 and TRBJ1-5; D possibly corresponds to TRBD1 (5 bases). Trimming shortened V by 10 bases and J by 6 bases, and 19 bases separated the two germline ends. Germline V lookup: CDR1 MNHNS, CDR2 SASEGT. CDR3 length: 14 amino acids. The CDR3 region has the DNA TGTGCCACAACGGGGCGGGGATTGGGTCAGCCCCAGCATTTT. Translation: CATTGRGLGQPQHF.

The V and J genes are TRBV7-2 and TRBJ2-5, with D maybe TRBD1 (5 bases). CDR3 size: 15 residues. Trimming removed 1 base from V and 5 bases from J, with 14 bases in between. Germline CDR1 and CDR2: SGHTA and FQGNSA. In DNA form, the CDR3 reads TGTGCCAGCAGCTTAGTCGCAGGGAATTGGGAGACCCAGTACTTC. Amino acids: CASSLVAGNWETQYF.

This clonotype occurred a few times. V and J are TRBV12-3 or TRBV12-4 and TRBJ1-5; D not certain. The CDR3 has 13 amino acids. V was clipped by 6 bases and J by 1 base, with 7 bases between them. The CDR3 region has the DNA TGTGCCAGCAGCCTCCGGAGCAATCAGCCCCAGCATTTT. Translation gives CASSLRSNQPQHF.

This clonotype came up a few times. The rearrangement joins TRBV7-2 to TRBJ2-5; 9 bases are shared with TRBD2. CDR1 and CDR2 from the germline V gene are SGHTA and FQGNSA. The CDR3 has 15 residues. Trimming at V came to 5 bases and at J to 2 bases, leaving 6 bases not matched to a gene. As DNA, the CDR3 is TGTGCCAGCAGCCTGACTAGCGGATTGCAAGAGACCCAGTACTTC. Amino acids: CASSLTSGLQETQYF.

The chain carries TRBV5-4 and TRBJ1-1; no clear D gene. The V end lost 2 bases, the J end lost 5 bases, and 13 bases lay between the germline ends. This CDR3 region has 14 residues. The germline CDR1 and CDR2 sequences are SGHNT and YYREEE (reference sequence). The CDR3 here is CASSLRETGTEAFF. The CDR3 DNA reads TGTGCCAGCAGCTTAAGGGAAACTGGGACTGAAGCTTTCTTT.

The V call is TRBV20-1, the J call TRBJ1-6; 7 positions match TRBD1. The CDR3 runs 13 residues. Germline V gene data show CDR1 as DFQATT and CDR2 as SNEGSKA (reference sequence). V gave up 7 bases and J gave up 6 bases; unmatched junction bases: 6. CDR3 coding DNA: TGCAGTGTTCAGGGGGAGGCTAATTCACCCCTCCACTTT. It codes for CSVQGEANSPLHF.

This clonotype has just a few counts. The rearrangement links TRBV18 to TRBJ1-1; perhaps TRBD1 as D (6 bases). Trimming stripped 4 bases from V and 2 bases from J, with 14 bases between. The CDR3 totals 15 residues. Germline lookup yields CDR1 KGHSH and CDR2 LQKENI. The CDR3 DNA follows: TGTGCCAGCTCACTACGGGGACACGTAAACACTGAAGCTTTCTTT. It yields the protein CASSLRGHVNTEAFF.

This clonotype was seen more than once but under ten times. This chain joins TRBV20-1 and TRBJ2-3, with a weak D call TRBD2 (6 bases). Germline CDR1 DFQATT, CDR2 SNEGSKA (reference sequence). CDR3 size: 17 residues. Trimming cost V 1 base and J 0 bases, with 17 bases left between them. As DNA, the CDR3 is TGCAGTGCTAGAGGCCCGCTAGGTCGGGAGAGCACAGATACGCAGTATTTT. Amino acid sequence: CSARGPLGRESTDTQYF.

V gene TRBV23-1 combines with J gene TRBJ1-6; TRBD1 matches at 8 bases. TRBV23-1 belongs to the ORF category, with a function that is uncertain. CDR3 length: 14 amino acids. V was clipped by 5 bases and J by 11 bases; unmatched bases: 8. DNA for the CDR3: TGCGCCAGCAGTGAACAGGGGGGGGGTCCACCCCTCCACTTT. This encodes CASSEQGGGPPLHF.

V is TRBV7-9 and J is TRBJ2-2; TRBD2 matches at 7 bases. There are 14 residues in the CDR3. The junction had 0 bases not matched to a gene; V was cut back by 1 base and J by 4 bases. The germline gives CDR1 SEHNR, CDR2 FQNEAQ (reference sequence). The CDR3 loop is CASSLGGGTGELFF. CDR3 DNA sequence: TGTGCCAGCAGCTTAGGGGGGGGCACCGGGGAGCTGTTTTTT.

The rearrangement links TRBV5-1 to TRBJ2-7; 7 bases agree with TRBD1. The germline V gene has CDR1 SGHRS and CDR2 YFSETQ. The ends lost 0 bases at V and 4 bases at J; junction bases unmatched: 10. CDR3 length: 16 residues. This CDR3 reads CASSLGFGTAQYEQYF. The CDR3 DNA follows: TGCGCCAGCAGCTTGGGGTTCGGGACAGCCCAATACGAGCAGTACTTC. The full variable domain, with the rest looked up from reference TRBV5-1 and TRBJ2-7, is KAGVTQTPRYLIKTRGQQVTLSCSPISGHRSVSWYQQTPGQGLQFLFEYFSETQRNKGNFPGRFSGRQFSNSRSEMNVSTLELGDSALYLCASSLGFGTAQYEQYFGPGTRLTVT.

This clonotype is hyperexpanded (1% or more) by share. The chain has TRBV10-3 and TRBJ1-5; no clear D. Between the trimmed V and J ends, which lost 5 bases and 1 base, there was a span of 12 bases. CDR1 and CDR2 (germline): ENHRY, SYGVKD. The CDR3 consists of 15 residues. The CDR3, as DNA: TGTGCCATCAGTTTAGGGATCGAGAGCAATCAGCCCCAGCATTTT. The encoded protein is CAISLGIESNQPQHF.

CDR3 amino acids: CASSIGSVLSYEQYF. The CDR3 DNA reads TGTGCCAGTAGTATAGGGTCCGTTCTCTCCTACGAGCAGTACTTC. The chain joins TRBV19 to TRBJ2-7; no firm D call. This CDR3 comprises 15 residues. In germline, CDR1 is LNHDA, CDR2 SQIVND (reference sequence). V was cut by 1 base and J by 0 bases, with 10 bases left in between.

This clonotype has more than one count but fewer than ten. The chain uses TRBV20-1 and TRBJ2-3; the D gene is possibly TRBD2 (5 bases). Germline V gives CDR1 DFQATT, CDR2 SNEGSKA (reference sequence). The CDR3 has 14 amino acids. V lost 0 bases and J lost 6, with 13 bases in between. Here the CDR3 reads CSARDPLVADTQYF. CDR3 bases: TGCAGTGCTAGAGATCCCCTGGTAGCGGATACGCAGTATTTT.

This sequence joins TRBV19 and TRBJ1-2, with D maybe TRBD1 (5 bases). The V gene lost 5 bases and the J gene lost 8 bases, with 15 bases spanning the gap. Germline values: CDR1 LNHDA, CDR2 SQIVND (reference sequence). The CDR3 consists of 13 residues. The CDR3 here is CASSADRDRGYTF. Here the CDR3 DNA reads TGTGCCAGTAGTGCCGACCGGGACCGGGGCTACACCTTC.